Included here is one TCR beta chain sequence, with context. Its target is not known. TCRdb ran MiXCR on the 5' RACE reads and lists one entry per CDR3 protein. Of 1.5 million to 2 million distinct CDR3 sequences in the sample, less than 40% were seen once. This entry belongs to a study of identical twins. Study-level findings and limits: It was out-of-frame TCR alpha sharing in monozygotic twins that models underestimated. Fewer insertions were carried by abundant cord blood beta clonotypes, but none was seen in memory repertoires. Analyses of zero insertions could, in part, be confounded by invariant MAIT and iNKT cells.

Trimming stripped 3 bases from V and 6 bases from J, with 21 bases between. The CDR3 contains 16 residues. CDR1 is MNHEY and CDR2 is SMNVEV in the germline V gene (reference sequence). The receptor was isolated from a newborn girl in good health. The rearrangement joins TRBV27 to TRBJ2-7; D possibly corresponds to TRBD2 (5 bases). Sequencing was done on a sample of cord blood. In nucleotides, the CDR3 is TGTGCCAGCAGTTTTAGCCTAAGGCCACTAGTGCTCGAGCAGTACTTC. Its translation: CASSFSLRPLVLEQYF.